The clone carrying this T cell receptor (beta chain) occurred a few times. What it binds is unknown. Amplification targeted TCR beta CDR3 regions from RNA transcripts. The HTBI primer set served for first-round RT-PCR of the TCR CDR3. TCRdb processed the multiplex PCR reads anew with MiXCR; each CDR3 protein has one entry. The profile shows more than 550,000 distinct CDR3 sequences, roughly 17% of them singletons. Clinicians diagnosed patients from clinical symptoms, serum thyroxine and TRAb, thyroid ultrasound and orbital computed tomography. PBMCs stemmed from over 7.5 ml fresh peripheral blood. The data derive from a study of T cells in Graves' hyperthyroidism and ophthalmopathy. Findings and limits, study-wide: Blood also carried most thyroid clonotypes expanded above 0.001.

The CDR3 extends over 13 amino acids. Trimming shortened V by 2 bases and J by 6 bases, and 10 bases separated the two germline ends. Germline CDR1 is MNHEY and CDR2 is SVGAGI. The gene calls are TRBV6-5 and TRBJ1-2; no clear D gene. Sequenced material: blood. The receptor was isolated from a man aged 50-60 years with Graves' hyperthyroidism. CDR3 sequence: CASSYRADDGYTF. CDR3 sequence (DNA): TGTGCCAGCAGTTACCGGGCAGATGATGGCTACACCTTC.